One sample yielded the 24 T cell receptor beta chains listed below, sequenced in a study of T-cell reconstitution after alpha-beta-depleted transplantation in children. Library preparation (for TCRbeta) was performed with unique molecular identifiers. MiXCR was run by TCRdb on the PCR reads, yielding one entry per CDR3 protein. Of under 75,000 distinct CDR3 sequences in the sample, about a tenth are singletons; the top ten hold less than 15%. The source material was PBMCs, sampled before TCRalphabeta/CD19-depleted stem cell transplant. The receptor source for this set is a boy between 5 and 17 years old with acute myeloid leukemia, due to receive a stem cell transplant.

This clonotype appeared a few times. The V call is TRBV18, the J call TRBJ1-4; 7 nucleotides align to TRBD1. Germline assignment: CDR1 KGHSH and CDR2 LQKENI. Germline trimming cut 2 bases from V and 0 bases from J; bases unmatched to any gene: 6. The CDR3 spans 17 residues. As DNA, the CDR3 is TGTGCCAGCTCACCATCCGGGACAGTAGCAACTAATGAAAAACTGTTTTTT. Translating it yields CASSPSGTVATNEKLFF.

This clonotype showed up many times. The rearrangement uses TRBV5-1 and TRBJ2-4; D possibly uses TRBD1 or TRBD2 (6 bases each). This CDR3 has 12 residues. Trimming removed 5 bases from V and 9 bases from J, with 12 bases in between. Per germline, CDR1 SGHRS and CDR2 YFSETQ. CDR3 loop: CASRRGDIIQYF. Written as DNA, the CDR3 is TGCGCCAGCAGAAGGGGGGATATCATTCAGTACTTC. Combining the CDR3 with reference TRBV5-1 and TRBJ2-4 gives the whole variable domain KAGVTQTPRYLIKTRGQQVTLSCSPISGHRSVSWYQQTPGQGLQFLFEYFSETQRNKGNFPGRFSGRQFSNSRSEMNVSTLELGDSALYLCASRRGDIIQYFGAGTRLSVL.

Many counts were recorded for this clonotype. The chain links TRBV10-1 to TRBJ2-2; 11 nucleotides line up with TRBD2. The ends lost 7 bases at V and 7 bases at J; junction bases unmatched: 2. CDR1 is WNHNN and CDR2 is SYGVQD in the germline V gene (reference sequence). The CDR3 length is 13 residues. Written as DNA, the CDR3 is TGCGCCAGCAAGGGACTAGCGGTCGGGGAGCTGTTTTTT. It specifies CASKGLAVGELFF.

V and J are TRBV7-3 and TRBJ2-3; 11 bases line up with TRBD2. The CDR3 has 15 amino acids. The V gene's germline CDR1 is SGHTA and CDR2 FQGTGA. V gave up 3 bases and J gave up 5 bases; unmatched junction bases: 4. CDR3 amino acids: CASSLYGLAGDTQYF. CDR3 DNA sequence: TGTGCCAGCAGCTTGTACGGACTAGCGGGAGATACGCAGTATTTT.

This clonotype was recorded at least ten times. The gene calls are TRBV12-3 or TRBV12-4 and TRBJ2-5; 14 nucleotides align to TRBD2. This CDR3 contains 16 residues. With 5 bases clipped from V and 5 bases from J, the junction kept 7 bases outside the gene matches. The CDR3 region is CASSLGLAGVRETQYF. CDR3 DNA sequence: TGTGCCAGCAGTCTGGGACTAGCGGGAGTGCGGGAGACCCAGTACTTC.

This clonotype came up many times. The rearrangement uses TRBV20-1 and TRBJ1-6, with no clear D. V was clipped by 6 bases and J by 10 bases, with 19 bases between them. This CDR3 has 14 amino acids. The germline gives CDR1 DFQATT, CDR2 SNEGSKA (reference sequence). In DNA form, the CDR3 reads TGCAGTGCCCGCCCCCCTTCCCTAGGGTCACCCCTCCACTTT. It specifies CSARPPSLGSPLHF.

This clonotype was detected many times. The rearrangement links TRBV6-1 to TRBJ2-5; 8 positions agree with TRBD1. The CDR3 has 19 amino acids. Germline V gene sequence: CDR1 MNHNS, CDR2 SASEGT. V was clipped by 5 bases and J by 5 bases; unmatched bases: 22. Here the CDR3 DNA reads TGTGCCAGCAGTAAAGTTTCGGGTCCAGGACAGGGCTTTTGGGAGACCCAGTACTTC. It encodes CASSKVSGPGQGFWETQYF.

This clonotype was counted ten times or more. The chain joins TRBV12-3 or TRBV12-4 to TRBJ1-1; D perhaps matches TRBD1 (6 bases). Trimming took off 6 bases at V and 1 base at J, with 12 bases between the two ends. The CDR3 is made up of 14 amino acids. CDR3 residues: CASSLLQGNTEAFF. In DNA, the CDR3 is TGTGCCAGCAGCCTCCTACAGGGGAACACTGAAGCTTTCTTT.

This clonotype was found many times. The rearrangement links TRBV12-3 or TRBV12-4 to TRBJ2-3; TRBD1 is a possible D gene (6 bases). V lost 7 bases, J lost 5 bases, and 22 bases lay in between. The CDR3 spans 16 residues. The CDR3 spells CASNTDRGRGQDTQYF. The DNA of the CDR3 is TGTGCCAGCAACACAGATCGGGGCAGGGGACAAGATACGCAGTATTTT.

This clonotype was observed a few times. The V gene is TRBV19, the J gene TRBJ1-3; D remains unclear. The V end lost 5 bases, the J end lost 0 bases, and 14 bases lay between the germline ends. Germline assignment: CDR1 LNHDA and CDR2 SQIVND (reference sequence). The CDR3 runs to 16 residues. The CDR3: CASSLGGLISGNTIYF. The DNA of the CDR3 is TGTGCCAGTAGTTTAGGTGGACTGATCTCTGGAAACACCATATATTTT.

The CDR3 DNA reads TGTGCCAGCAGCTTGGTAACAGGGCCCAAAGAGACCCAGTACTTC. It encodes CASSLVTGPKETQYF. The chain combines TRBV5-4 with TRBJ2-5; perhaps TRBD1 as D (6 bases). Trimming took off 0 bases at V and 3 bases at J, with 12 bases between the two ends. Germline V CDR1 and CDR2: SGHNT, YYREEE (reference sequence). This CDR3 has 15 amino acids.

This clonotype was seen ten or more times. The chain is built from TRBV15 and TRBJ2-5; 9 positions agree with TRBD2. Germline CDR1 is LNHNV and CDR2 is YYDKDF (reference sequence). This CDR3 spans 20 amino acids. Germline trimming cut 0 bases from V and 1 base from J; bases unmatched to any gene: 15. The CDR3 here is CATSRDSVGLAGIPQETQYF. The CDR3 nucleotides are TGTGCCACCAGCAGAGATTCCGTAGGGCTAGCGGGGATACCCCAAGAGACCCAGTACTTC. Supplemented by reference TRBV15 and TRBJ2-5, the full variable domain reads DAMVIQNPRYQVTQFGKPVTLSCSQTLNHNVMYWYQQKSSQAPKLLFHYYDKDFNNEADTPDNFQSRRPNTSFCFLDIRSPGLGDTAMYLCATSRDSVGLAGIPQETQYFGPGTRLLVL.

This clonotype was observed at least ten times. This rearrangement joins TRBV4-1 to TRBJ2-3; D remains unclear. V was trimmed by 1 base and J by 0 bases, leaving 11 bases between them. This CDR3 region has 16 residues. Germline values: CDR1 MGHRA, CDR2 YSYEKL. The CDR3 protein is CASSQGWTASTDTQYF. CDR3 DNA sequence: TGCGCCAGCAGCCAAGGATGGACGGCTAGCACAGATACGCAGTATTTT.

This clonotype was recorded many times. The chain is built from TRBV5-6 and TRBJ2-6, with 8 positions matching TRBD1. The CDR3 spans 19 residues. Germline V gene data show CDR1 as SGHDT and CDR2 as YYEEEE. With V trimmed by 1 base and J by 1 base, 10 bases remained unmatched. Here the CDR3 reads CASSLFRGLYSSGANVLTF. In nucleotides, the CDR3 is TGTGCCAGCAGCTTGTTCAGGGGGCTATATTCGTCTGGGGCCAACGTCCTGACTTTC.

V gene TRBV14 combines with J gene TRBJ2-1, with 15 bases identical to TRBD2. V was pared by 6 bases and J by 7 bases, with 4 bases of the junction left unmatched. Germline lookup yields CDR1 SGHDN and CDR2 FVKESK. CDR3 length equals 15 residues. Here the CDR3 DNA reads TGTGCCAGCAGAGGACTAGCGGGAGGGAAAAATGAGCAGTTCTTC. It encodes CASRGLAGGKNEQFF.

This clonotype was detected many times. The V gene is TRBV5-1, the J gene TRBJ2-1; TRBD2 agrees at 8 bases. The J segment lost 5 bases and the V segment lost 1 base, leaving 8 bases of the junction unmatched. Germline V gene sequence: CDR1 SGHRS, CDR2 YFSETQ. CDR3 length: 16 residues. The CDR3 region is CASSLTAGAPNNEQFF. The CDR3 DNA reads as TGCGCCAGCAGCTTGACAGCGGGGGCTCCGAACAATGAGCAGTTCTTC.

This clonotype has a count of ten or more. The rearrangement uses TRBV12-3 or TRBV12-4 and TRBJ2-7; 9 nucleotides match TRBD2. The CDR3 contains 14 residues. The ends lost 7 bases at V and 4 bases at J; junction bases unmatched: 8. The CDR3 loop is CASTALAGPYEQYF. CDR3 nucleotide sequence: TGTGCCAGCACGGCTCTAGCGGGACCGTACGAGCAGTACTTC.

This clonotype has at least ten counts. CDR3 bases: TGTGCCAGCAGTTTTTATGGGGGGGAGCTGTTTTTT. Translating gives CASSFYGGELFF. The J gene is TRBJ2-2, the V gene TRBV27; D is uncertain. CDR3 size: 12 residues. The germline V gene encodes CDR1 MNHEY and CDR2 SMNVEV (reference sequence). The V gene lost 3 bases and the J gene lost 8 bases, with 7 bases spanning the gap.

This clonotype has ten or more counts. The chain links TRBV20-1 to TRBJ2-2; 8 bases are shared with TRBD2. Germline V CDR1 and CDR2: DFQATT, SNEGSKA (reference sequence). Losses at the gene ends were 0 bases for V and 7 bases for J; bases not matched to a gene: 4. This CDR3 contains 14 residues. As DNA, the CDR3 is TGCAGTGCTAGAGATAGCGGGATCGGCGGGGAGCTGTTTTTT. Translated: CSARDSGIGGELFF.

The table lists this clonotype with many counts. The V call is TRBV10-3, the J call TRBJ2-5; the match to TRBD1 covers 8 bases. The CDR3 runs 14 residues. Per the germline V gene, CDR1 is ENHRY and CDR2 is SYGVKD. Trimming removed 6 bases from V and 5 bases from J; junction bases left unmatched: 8. The CDR3 region is CAISSTGDGETQYF. CDR3 in DNA: TGTGCCATCAGCTCGACAGGGGATGGGGAGACCCAGTACTTC.

This clonotype was seen at least ten times. The rearrangement links TRBV12-3 or TRBV12-4 to TRBJ1-4, with a weak D call TRBD1 (5 bases). This CDR3 is 14 amino acids long. Trimming left V 6 bases short and J 5 bases short, with 13 bases between. CDR3 nucleotide sequence: TGTGCCAGCAGACACAGGAGTAAGAATGAAAAACTGTTTTTT. Protein product: CASRHRSKNEKLFF.

This clonotype was seen ten or more times. The CDR3: CASSGDRATGANVLTF. DNA for the CDR3: TGCGCCAGCAGTGGGGACAGGGCAACTGGGGCCAACGTCCTGACTTTC. The rearrangement links TRBV10-2 to TRBJ2-6, with 9 bases that match TRBD1. V was pared by 4 bases and J by 2 bases, with 3 bases of the junction left unmatched. In germline, CDR1 is WSHSY, CDR2 SAAADI. This CDR3 has 16 amino acids.

The table lists this clonotype with many counts. This chain joins TRBV12-3 or TRBV12-4 and TRBJ1-2; 7 bases match TRBD1. This CDR3 has 15 amino acids. V shed 1 base and J 4 bases; nucleotides not matched to a gene: 6. This chain's CDR3 is CASSLGPTGAYGYTF. In DNA form, the CDR3 reads TGTGCCAGCAGTTTAGGCCCCACAGGGGCCTATGGCTACACCTTC.

This clonotype was found many times. The chain uses TRBV5-1 and TRBJ1-6, with TRBD1 identical over 7 bases. From germline, CDR1 is SGHRS and CDR2 YFSETQ. With 2 bases clipped from V and 9 bases from J, the junction kept 5 bases outside the gene matches. CDR3 size: 14 residues. The CDR3 spells CASSFGQESSPLHF. The CDR3 DNA is TGCGCCAGCAGCTTCGGACAGGAGAGTTCACCCCTCCACTTT.